This is a list of T cell receptor beta chains from one sample in a study of regulatory T cells in long-lasting Graves disease. MiXCR, run by TCRdb on the multiplex PCR reads, gives a single entry per CDR3 protein. The sample lists 350,000 to 450,000 distinct CDR3 sequences; more than 12% were seen once. This sample was shared with a second study, whose subject was T cells in Graves' hyperthyroidism and ophthalmopathy.

The material was peripheral blood mononuclear cells (PBMCs), obtained at new diagnosis, from a patient treated with antithyroid drugs. These receptors all stem from a woman aged 25-40 years with Graves disease. Both conserved end residues are part of each CDR3. D genes are given only for firm matches. A row's size may be missing; if present it is once, few, many or a size class.

- | TRBJ2-1 | - | TRBV12-3/TRBV12-4 | CASRSRWTDHNEQFF | TGTGCCAGCAGGAGTAGATGGACAGACCACAATGAGCAGTTCTTC
- | TRBJ1-5 | - | TRBV15 | CATSRAGRNQPQHF | TGTGCCACCAGCAGAGCCGGGAGAAATCAGCCCCAGCATTTT
TRBD2 | TRBJ2-7 | - | TRBV18 | CASSAPGLGFYEQYF | TGTGCCAGCTCAGCTCCGGGACTAGGATTCTACGAGCAGTACTTC
TRBD2 | TRBJ2-1 | many | TRBV5-1 | CASSPLSGSRNEQFF | TGCGCCAGCAGCCCGTTAAGCGGGAGTCGAAATGAGCAGTTCTTC
TRBD2 | TRBJ2-5 | many | TRBV28 | CASSLTSGRVETQYF | TGTGCCAGCAGCCTCACTAGCGGGAGGGTGGAGACCCAGTACTTC
TRBD1 | TRBJ2-7 | many | TRBV2 | CASSMGQHYEQYF | TGTGCCAGCAGTATGGGACAGCACTACGAGCAGTACTTC
- | TRBJ1-6 | - | TRBV20-1 | CSARVGYNSPLHF | TGCAGTGCTAGGGTCGGTTATAATTCACCCCTCCACTTT
- | TRBJ2-3 | - | TRBV5-1 | CASSSQSSTDTQYF | TGCGCCAGCAGCTCTCAATCTAGCACAGATACGCAGTATTTT
TRBD2 | TRBJ2-1 | once | TRBV5-1 | CASSFGSGRVIEQFF | TGCGCCAGCAGCTTCGGTAGCGGGAGGGTAATTGAGCAGTTCTTC
TRBD2 | TRBJ2-7 | many | TRBV18 | CASSSSGESSYEQYF | TGTGCCAGCTCAAGTAGCGGGGAAAGCTCCTACGAGCAGTACTTC
- | TRBJ1-5 | many | TRBV20-1 | CSANRGVNQPQHF | TGCAGTGCTAACAGAGGGGTAAACCAGCCCCAGCATTTT
TRBD1 | TRBJ2-3 | many | TRBV27 | CASTTYGTGSTDTQYF | TGTGCCAGCACCACCTACGGGACAGGGAGCACAGATACGCAGTATTTT
TRBD1 | TRBJ1-1 | many | TRBV30 | CAWKVRRGPNTEAFF | TGTGCCTGGAAAGTGCGCAGGGGGCCGAACACTGAAGCTTTCTTT
TRBD2 | TRBJ2-1 | many | TRBV5-1 | CASSRGLAEWYNEQFF | TGCGCCAGCAGTCGAGGACTAGCGGAGTGGTACAATGAGCAGTTCTTC
TRBD2 | TRBJ2-7 | - | TRBV12-3/TRBV12-4 | CASSRTGGSSYEQYF | TGTGCCAGCAGCCGGACTGGCGGGAGCTCCTACGAGCAGTACTTC
TRBD1 | TRBJ2-7 | many | TRBV7-3 | CASSSGTGPYEQYF | TGTGCCAGCAGCTCCGGGACAGGGCCCTACGAGCAGTACTTC
TRBD2 | TRBJ2-7 | many | TRBV3-1 | CASSQAPSGSREQYF | TGTGCCAGCAGCCAAGCTCCTAGCGGGAGTCGGGAGCAGTACTTC
- | TRBJ2-7 | many | TRBV10-2 | CATVEASSYEQYF | TGCGCCACCGTAGAAGCGTCCTCCTACGAGCAGTACTTC
TRBD2 | TRBJ2-7 | - | TRBV28 | CASSSGLAGIHEQYF | TGTGCCAGCAGCTCAGGACTAGCGGGTATTCACGAGCAGTACTTC